Below, 30 T cell receptor beta chains from the same sample are listed, as sequenced in a study of blood T cell repertoires in COVID-19. Assay: immunoSEQ multiplex PCR; the TCRdb copy retains only in-frame clones and omits some. This table has a few hundred thousand clones, 80% to 85% appearing once. The specimen sequenced was peripheral blood. These receptors all come from a person aged 70 to 85 with COVID-19, enrolled during active disease.

The chain combines TRBV3-1 (or the pseudogene TRBV3-2) with TRBJ2-7; D is ambiguous. V lost 4 bases and J 3 bases, leaving 7 bases between the germline ends. This CDR3 is 12 amino acids long. Germline loops: CDR1 LGHDT, CDR2 YNNKEL (reference sequence). CDR3 region: CASSPHHYEQYF. The DNA for the CDR3 is TGTGCCAGCAGCCCACACCACTACGAGCAGTACTTC.

The V gene is TRBV7-3, the J gene TRBJ2-1; 11 bases align to TRBD2. After removal of 2 bases from V and 5 bases from J, the junction contained 5 bases not matched to a gene. The length of the CDR3 is 16 residues. Germline V gives CDR1 SGHTA, CDR2 FQGTGA. CDR3 region: CASSLGLAGGHNEQFF. CDR3 DNA sequence: TGTGCCAGCAGCTTAGGATTAGCGGGAGGGCACAATGAGCAGTTCTTC.

This chain connects TRBV6-5 to TRBJ1-5; 9 bases map to TRBD1. Germline V gene lookup returns CDR1 MNHEY and CDR2 SVGAGI. The CDR3 is made up of 15 amino acids. Losses at the gene ends were 6 bases for V and 3 bases for J; bases not matched to a gene: 6. For the CDR3, the DNA is TGTGCCAGCAGGCGGGACAGGGCCTACAATCAGCCCCAGCATTTT. This sequence encodes CASRRDRAYNQPQHF.

The gene calls are TRBV6-5 and TRBJ1-4, with D unclear. The length of the CDR3 is 12 residues. Germline assignment: CDR1 MNHEY and CDR2 SVGAGI. V was clipped by 9 bases and J by 10 bases, with 15 bases between them. CDR3 loop: CASYDHWAKLFF. The CDR3 nucleotides read TGTGCCAGTTATGATCACTGGGCAAAACTGTTTTTT.

The gene calls are TRBV2 and TRBJ2-2, with D possibly being TRBD2 (5 bases). Trimming took 7 bases from V and 7 from J, leaving 13 bases between them. The germline gives CDR1 SNHLY, CDR2 FYNNEI. The CDR3 is 13 amino acids. CDR3 DNA sequence: TGTGCCAGCACCCAAGGAGGAATCGGGGAGCTGTTTTTT. Protein product: CASTQGGIGELFF.

The chain combines TRBV5-1 with TRBJ2-3; 8 positions agree with TRBD1. The CDR3 length is 16 residues. Per germline, CDR1 SGHRS and CDR2 YFSETQ. V was clipped by 2 bases and J by 0 bases; unmatched bases: 5. CDR3 sequence (DNA): TGCGCCAGCAGCTTTGGACAGGGTGGTAGCACAGATACGCAGTATTTT. Its translation is CASSFGQGGSTDTQYF. Variable domain in full (rest from reference TRBV5-1 and TRBJ2-3): KAGVTQTPRYLIKTRGQQVTLSCSPISGHRSVSWYQQTPGQGLQFLFEYFSETQRNKGNFPGRFSGRQFSNSRSEMNVSTLELGDSALYLCASSFGQGGSTDTQYFGPGTRLTVL.

This chain joins TRBV4-1 and TRBJ2-7, with D possibly TRBD1 on 6 matching bases. The CDR3 sequence is 17 residues long. CDR1 is MGHRA, CDR2 YSYEKL, per germline. With 1 base removed from V and 2 bases from J, the gap between germline ends came to 18 bases. The CDR3 loop reads CASSQAVGTLITYEQYF. CDR3 DNA: TGCGCCAGCAGCCAAGCGGTGGGGACACTTATTACCTACGAGCAGTACTTC.

The V and J genes are TRBV3-1 (or the pseudogene TRBV3-2) and TRBJ2-7; 7 bases line up with TRBD1. Germline CDR1 LGHDT, CDR2 YNNKEL (reference sequence). The CDR3 loop spans 15 amino acids. V shed 0 bases, J shed 7 bases, and the junction held 9 bases outside the gene matches. The CDR3 sequence is CASSQDLRQGGEQYF. CDR3 DNA sequence: TGTGCCAGCAGCCAAGATCTAAGACAGGGTGGGGAGCAGTACTTC.

V gene TRBV19 combines with J gene TRBJ2-2, with 8 bases fitting TRBD1. Germline assignment: CDR1 LNHDA and CDR2 SQIVND (reference sequence). The CDR3 loop spans 15 amino acids. The junction had 6 bases not matched to a gene; V was cut back by 4 bases and J by 5 bases. CDR3 in DNA: TGTGCCAGTAGTACCCGGACAGGGCGGACCGGGGAGCTGTTTTTT. This translates into CASSTRTGRTGELFF. Full variable domain (rest looked up from reference TRBV19 and TRBJ2-2): DGGITQSPKYLFRKEGQNVTLSCEQNLNHDAMYWYRQDPGQGLRLIYYSQIVNDFQKGDIAEGYSVSREKKESFPLTVTSAQKNPTAFYLCASSTRTGRTGELFFGEGSRLTVL.

The rearrangement links TRBV28 to TRBJ1-2, with 7 bases lining up with TRBD1. V gave up 3 bases and J gave up 3 bases; unmatched junction bases: 10. Germline CDR1 is MDHEN and CDR2 is SYDVKM. This CDR3 has 16 residues. The CDR3 is CASSLIGQEEYYGYTF. CDR3 coding DNA: TGTGCCAGCAGTTTGATCGGACAGGAGGAATACTATGGCTACACCTTC.

The V gene is TRBV12-3 or TRBV12-4, the J gene TRBJ2-3, with unresolved D. This CDR3 has 13 residues. V was pared by 2 bases and J by 5 bases, with 8 bases between. This CDR3 reads CASSLNLEDTQYF. CDR3 DNA sequence: TGTGCCAGCAGTTTAAACTTAGAAGATACGCAGTATTTT.

This chain connects TRBV18 to TRBJ2-7; D gene uncertain. The ends were cut back, 0 bases at V and 6 bases at J, with 15 bases in the middle. The length of the CDR3 is 15 residues. The germline gives CDR1 KGHSH, CDR2 LQKENI. CDR3 sequence: CASSPPIRIPGEQYF. In nucleotides, the CDR3 is TGTGCCAGCTCACCACCTATCAGGATCCCTGGCGAGCAGTACTTC.

This clone showed up many times. The chain joins TRBV6-1 to TRBJ2-2, with 7 bases aligning to TRBD1. CDR1 is MNHNS, CDR2 SASEGT, per germline. V lost 1 base, J lost 1 base, and 0 bases stayed unmatched. CDR3 length: 15 amino acids. The CDR3 protein is CASSEGTGNTGELFF. The CDR3, as DNA: TGTGCCAGCAGTGAAGGGACAGGGAACACCGGGGAGCTGTTTTTT.

V is TRBV6-5 and J is TRBJ2-1; tentative D call: TRBD2 (7 bases). This CDR3 region has 13 residues. The germline gives CDR1 MNHEY, CDR2 SVGAGI. The germline V and J ends were trimmed by 8 bases and 5 bases, with 13 bases remaining between them. Here the CDR3 DNA reads TGTGCCAGCGAGGGGGGGCGTAACAATGAGCAGTTCTTC. Protein sequence: CASEGGRNNEQFF.

The chain carries TRBV10-2 and TRBJ2-2; 11 bases line up with TRBD2. V trimming: 6 bases; J trimming: 1 base; junction bases outside the gene matches: 13. The CDR3 is 19 residues long. Looked up from germline, CDR1 is WSHSY and CDR2 is SAAADI. CDR3 sequence: CASRTNTQGLAGNTGELFF. The CDR3, as DNA: TGCGCCAGCAGAACGAACACCCAAGGACTAGCGGGGAACACCGGGGAGCTGTTTTTT.

The V and J genes are TRBV7-8 and TRBJ2-7; D is perhaps TRBD2 (5 bases). Per germline, CDR1 SGHVS and CDR2 FQNEAQ. The CDR3 loop spans 16 amino acids. Trimming cost V 5 bases and J 4 bases, with 21 bases left between them. The chain's CDR3 is CASSPREGTLTYEQYF. CDR3 coding DNA: TGTGCCAGCAGCCCCCGCGAGGGTACTCTAACTTACGAGCAGTACTTC.

The gene calls are TRBV9 and TRBJ2-3; maybe TRBD2 (5 bases). This CDR3 is built from 14 residues. Germline values: CDR1 SGDLS, CDR2 YYNGEE. V was cut by 2 bases and J by 6 bases, with 13 bases left in between. The CDR3 region has the DNA TGTGCCAGCAGCGTCGGACTCACCGGGGATACGCAGTATTTT. As protein: CASSVGLTGDTQYF.

The chain uses TRBV19 and TRBJ2-7; tentatively, D is TRBD1 (6 bases). The germline V gene has CDR1 LNHDA and CDR2 SQIVND (reference sequence). This CDR3 is built from 14 residues. V was trimmed by 4 bases and J by 3 bases, leaving 13 bases between them. For the CDR3, the DNA is TGTGCCAGTAGTACACAGGGACCTGGCTACGAGCAGTACTTC. Translated: CASSTQGPGYEQYF.

The V and J genes are TRBV7-9 and TRBJ2-3; 8 nucleotides match TRBD2. The V gene's germline CDR1 is SEHNR and CDR2 FQNEAQ (reference sequence). The CDR3 runs 14 residues. Germline trimming cut 2 bases from V and 3 bases from J; bases unmatched to any gene: 1. The chain's CDR3 is CASSLTSGTDTQYF. The CDR3 region has the DNA TGTGCCAGCAGCTTAACTAGCGGAACAGATACGCAGTATTTT.

The V gene is TRBV4-3, the J gene TRBJ2-5; a weak D match, TRBD2 (5 bases). The CDR3 length is 16 residues. Per germline, CDR1 LGHNA and CDR2 YSLEER. Trimming shortened V by 0 bases and J by 4 bases, and 15 bases separated the two germline ends. The CDR3 sequence is CASSQDPYQRAETQYF. CDR3 bases: TGCGCCAGCAGCCAAGATCCCTACCAGAGGGCAGAGACCCAGTACTTC.

This chain links TRBV2 with TRBJ2-7; D not resolved. The CDR3 runs 15 residues. V gave up 8 bases and J gave up 0 bases, with 17 bases separating them. Per germline, CDR1 SNHLY and CDR2 FYNNEI. DNA for the CDR3: TGTGCCAGCGGTGTGCCTGGTGCCAGCTCCTACGAGCAGTACTTC. It yields the protein CASGVPGASSYEQYF.

The chain recombines TRBV29-1 with TRBJ2-7; tentatively, D is TRBD2 (6 bases). Germline CDR1 is SQVTM and CDR2 is ANQGSEA. Trimming cost V 7 bases and J 3 bases, with 19 bases left between them. The CDR3 totals 14 residues. The CDR3 DNA sequence: TGCAGCGCCACAGCCTTCGGGGGTAACTACGAGCAGTACTTC. It is translated as CSATAFGGNYEQYF.

The V and J genes are TRBV20-1 and TRBJ1-2; D remains ambiguous. Per germline, CDR1 DFQATT and CDR2 SNEGSKA (reference sequence). Trimming stripped 0 bases from V and 6 bases from J, with 2 bases between. The CDR3 length is 10 residues. CDR3 DNA: TGCAGTGCTAGAGACGATGGCTACACCTTC. It is translated as CSARDDGYTF.

The chain couples TRBV27 to TRBJ2-1; 12 bases match TRBD1. This CDR3 has 15 residues. CDR1 MNHEY and CDR2 SMNVEV come from the germline V gene (reference sequence). The V segment lost 5 bases and the J segment 10 bases; nucleotides outside the gene matches: 9. CDR3 protein: CASSPQGQGAVEQFF. In nucleotides, the CDR3 is TGTGCCAGCAGTCCCCAGGGACAGGGGGCGGTCGAGCAGTTCTTC.

This clone was picked up one time. As DNA, the CDR3 is TGTGCCAGCAGTCGAACTCAGGGGGGTTACGAGCAGTACTTC. It codes for CASSRTQGGYEQYF. The chain uses TRBV6-2 or TRBV6-3 and TRBJ2-7; D possibly corresponds to TRBD1 (7 bases). Germline V gene sequence: CDR1 MNHEY, CDR2 SVGEGT. This CDR3 spans 14 amino acids. The V end lost 5 bases, the J end lost 4 bases, and 15 bases lay between the germline ends.

The chain has TRBV9 and TRBJ1-5; 9 bases align to TRBD1. The germline CDR1 and CDR2 sequences are SGDLS and YYNGEE. J gave up 4 bases and V 4 bases, and 6 bases lay outside the gene matches. This CDR3 contains 15 residues. The CDR3 DNA sequence: TGTGCCAGCAGCCCCCAAGGACAGGGGAATCAGCCCCAGCATTTT. It encodes CASSPQGQGNQPQHF.

A few counts support this clone. The chain couples TRBV6-6 to TRBJ2-5, with D unclear. The ends were cut back, 0 bases at V and 0 bases at J, with 8 bases in the middle. Germline assignment: CDR1 MNHNY and CDR2 SVGAGI (reference sequence). This CDR3 contains 15 residues. DNA of the CDR3: TGTGCCAGCAGTTACTCGAGAGGCAACCAAGAGACCCAGTACTTC. It is translated as CASSYSRGNQETQYF.

The chain is built from TRBV28 and TRBJ2-7; a possible D gene is TRBD2 (7 bases). This CDR3 spans 17 amino acids. Germline V gene lookup returns CDR1 MDHEN and CDR2 SYDVKM. V dropped 11 bases and J dropped 4 bases, with 30 bases sitting between them. The CDR3 coding sequence is TGTGCCTCATCAGCCCCCGGTGTAGGGGGGGCTGGGTACGAGCAGTACTTC. It encodes CASSAPGVGGAGYEQYF.

The V call is TRBV11-2, the J call TRBJ2-7; 9 nucleotides align to TRBD1. CDR1 is SGHAT and CDR2 is FQNNGV in the germline V gene. The ends lost 0 bases at V and 3 bases at J; junction bases unmatched: 9. The length of the CDR3 is 17 residues. The CDR3 is CASSLDRGTGKIYEQYF. CDR3 in DNA: TGTGCCAGCAGCTTAGATCGCGGGACAGGGAAGATCTACGAGCAGTACTTC.

The rearrangement links TRBV2 to TRBJ1-1; 9 nucleotides match TRBD1. The CDR3 spans 14 residues. Germline CDR1 and CDR2: SNHLY and FYNNEI. J lost 3 bases, V lost 6 bases, and 5 bases had no gene match. The CDR3 nucleotides read TGTGCCAGCAGGTGGGACAGGGAGTACACTGAAGCTTTCTTT. This encodes CASRWDREYTEAFF. The full variable domain, rest sourced from reference TRBV2 and TRBJ1-1, is EPEVTQTPSHQVTQMGQEVILRCVPISNHLYFYWYRQILGQKVEFLVSFYNNEISEKSEIFDDQFSVERPDGSNFTLKIRSTKLEDSAMYFCASRWDREYTEAFFGQGTRLTVV.